Below, 29 T cell receptor beta chains from the same sample are listed, as sequenced in a study of blood T cells in healthy people across ages. A second about 6 to 11 cycle PCR used barcoded and J-beta primers. TCRdb re-called the 5' RACE reads through MiXCR, storing one row per CDR3 protein. The table records 710,000 or so distinct CDR3 sequences, 20% to 25% of them present only once. The sample was blood. The source of these receptors is a man aged 65 to 79 in good health.

Concerning this clonotype itself: Sequence at one end of the junction differs from germline and may be a read error. The chain employs TRBV7-6 and TRBJ2-1; TRBD2 might be the D (5 bases). The CDR3 runs to 15 residues. Germline-derived CDR1 and CDR2 are SGHVS and FNYEAQ. The CDR3 sequence: CASSSPALGYNEQVF. In DNA, the CDR3 is TGTGCCAGCAGCTCACCGGCACTAGGATACAATGAGCAGGTCTTC.

J is TRBJ1-1 and V is TRBV20-1; D gene ambiguous. CDR1 DFQATT and CDR2 SNEGSKA come from the germline V gene (reference sequence). The CDR3 has 11 amino acids. The CDR3 DNA reads TGCAGCCCTAAGACGAACACTGAAGCTTTCTTT. It yields the protein CSPKTNTEAFF.

This clonotype was counted only a few times. One end of the junction varies from germline; a read error may be responsible. The gene calls are TRBV7-2 and TRBJ1-2; a weak D match, TRBD1 (6 bases). The CDR3 sequence is 13 residues long. Germline assignment: CDR1 SGHTA and CDR2 FQGNSA. CDR3 in amino acids: CASSLGTLYGYTF. The CDR3 DNA sequence: TGTGCCAGCAGTTTAGGGACACTCTATGGCTACACCTTC.

This clonotype has a handful of counts. The V gene is TRBV25-1, the J gene TRBJ1-3; no reliable D call. V shed 10 bases and J shed 7 bases, with 17 bases lying between them. The CDR3 runs to 13 residues. Germline-derived CDR1 and CDR2 are MGHDK and SYGVNS. The CDR3 region has the DNA TGTGCCACCAGCTCGGGAGGGAGTAACACCATATATTTT. Protein product: CATSSGGSNTIYF.

This clonotype was recorded a few times. The J gene is TRBJ1-1, the V gene TRBV20-1; no clear D gene. V shed 6 bases and J shed 0 bases, with 14 bases lying between them. The CDR3 is 14 residues long. The V gene's germline CDR1 is DFQATT and CDR2 SNEGSKA (reference sequence). The CDR3 spells CSADLRTLNTEAFF. DNA for the CDR3: TGCAGTGCCGACCTTAGAACACTGAACACTGAAGCTTTCTTT.

This clonotype was counted between two and nine times. This chain joins TRBV27 and TRBJ2-1; 8 nucleotides align to TRBD1. The germline CDR1 and CDR2 sequences are MNHEY and SMNVEV (reference sequence). This CDR3 has 16 residues. V shed 3 bases and J 5 bases; nucleotides not matched to a gene: 9. The CDR3 spells CASSFSTGVKDNEQFF. CDR3 in DNA: TGTGCCAGCAGTTTCTCGACAGGGGTTAAGGACAATGAGCAGTTCTTC.

This clonotype was observed a few times. The rearrangement links TRBV6-1 to TRBJ2-3, with TRBD2 matching 11 bases. The CDR3 length is 17 residues. Trimming removed 7 bases from V and 3 bases from J; junction bases left unmatched: 12. The germline V gene encodes CDR1 MNHNS and CDR2 SASEGT. Here the CDR3 DNA reads TGTGCCAGCAATCAACAGTCCCTAGCGGGAGGAACAGATACGCAGTATTTT. It specifies CASNQQSLAGGTDTQYF.

This chain joins TRBV29-1 and TRBJ2-1; D gene uncertain. Germline loops: CDR1 SQVTM, CDR2 ANQGSEA. Trimming stripped 7 bases from V and 0 bases from J, with 13 bases between. CDR3 length equals 14 residues. The chain's CDR3 is CSAPADGSYNEQFF. The CDR3 region has the DNA TGCAGCGCACCTGCGGACGGCTCCTACAATGAGCAGTTCTTC.

V gene TRBV5-1 combines with J gene TRBJ2-1; a possible D gene is TRBD1 (5 bases). The length of the CDR3 is 14 residues. Per the germline V gene, CDR1 is SGHRS and CDR2 is YFSETQ. V dropped 4 bases and J dropped 2 bases, with 10 bases sitting between them. In nucleotides, the CDR3 is TGCGCCAGCAGCGACAGTCAAGCCTACAATGAGCAGTTCTTC. It codes for CASSDSQAYNEQFF.

As for this clonotype: Its ends do not fully match the called genes, so a read error is possible. The chain uses TRBV5-1 and TRBJ2-1, with D possibly TRBD2 on 6 matching bases. Germline V lookup: CDR1 SGHRS, CDR2 YFSETQ. CDR3 length: 12 residues. The CDR3 DNA follows: TGCGCCAGCGGCTTGTGGGAGGACGAGCAGTTCTTC. It translates to CASGLWEDEQFF.

The genes are TRBV5-6 and TRBJ2-5; D call uncertain. The J call is uncertain, as TRBJ2-1 better fits the DNA end. Germline V gives CDR1 SGHDT, CDR2 YYEEEE. CDR3 length equals 17 residues. Here the CDR3 reads CASSLGLRDGVRNEQFF. The CDR3 coding sequence is TGTGCCAGCAGCTTGGGTTTACGCGACGGAGTAAGGAATGAGCAGTTCTTC.

This clonotype was counted between two and nine times. This rearrangement joins TRBV3-1 to TRBJ2-1; the D is unclear. CDR1 and CDR2 from the germline V gene are LGHDT and YNNKEL (reference sequence). This CDR3 region has 14 residues. V shed 6 bases and J shed 4 bases, with 13 bases lying between them. CDR3: CASRGPQTYNEQFF. Written as DNA, the CDR3 is TGTGCCAGCAGAGGGCCACAGACGTACAATGAGCAGTTCTTC.

Many counts were recorded for this clonotype. CDR3 amino acids: CASSGRDNNSPLHF. CDR3 DNA sequence: TGTGCCAGCAGCGGCCGGGACAATAATTCACCCCTCCACTTT. This sequence joins TRBV9 and TRBJ1-6; possibly TRBD1 for D (6 bases). The V end was cut by 3 bases, the J end by 5 bases, with 9 bases between. Germline values: CDR1 SGDLS, CDR2 YYNGEE. The CDR3 is 14 residues long.

The chain is built from TRBV9 and TRBJ2-5; TRBD1 aligns across 7 bases. Germline V gives CDR1 SGDLS, CDR2 YYNGEE. This CDR3 is built from 14 residues. Trimming took 4 bases from V and 6 from J; bases not matched to a gene: 9. As DNA, the CDR3 is TGTGCCAGCAGCCCAATGACAGGGCGACAGACCCAGTACTTC. Translation: CASSPMTGRQTQYF. The whole variable domain, remainder taken from reference TRBV9 and TRBJ2-5, is DSGVTQTPKHLITATGQRVTLRCSPRSGDLSVYWYQQSLDQGLQFLIQYYNGEERAKGNILERFSAQQFPDLHSELNLSSLELGDSALYFCASSPMTGRQTQYFGPGTRLLVL.

This clonotype came up once. CDR3 DNA sequence: TGTGCCAGCAGCGGGGGGCGGGGCCCATACAATGAGCAGTTCTTC. Encoded protein: CASSGGRGPYNEQFF. The chain joins TRBV2 to TRBJ2-1, with D tentatively TRBD2 (7 bases). From germline, CDR1 is SNHLY and CDR2 FYNNEI. The CDR3 runs to 15 residues. V lost 6 bases to trimming and J lost 4 bases, with 16 bases between them.

The chain employs TRBV20-1 and TRBJ1-6; D is undetermined. The CDR3 is 13 amino acids. The germline gives CDR1 DFQATT, CDR2 SNEGSKA (reference sequence). The V end lost 3 bases, the J end lost 7 bases, and 10 bases lay between the germline ends. DNA of the CDR3: TGCAGTGCTAGCGACACCCCAAATTCACCCCTCCACTTT. Its protein product is CSASDTPNSPLHF.

This clonotype came up a few times. The chain recombines TRBV6-2 or TRBV6-3 with TRBJ2-7; D possibly corresponds to TRBD2 (6 bases). From germline, CDR1 is MNHEY and CDR2 SVGEGT. The CDR3 has 17 amino acids. V dropped 0 bases and J dropped 1 base, with 16 bases sitting between them. The CDR3, as DNA: TGTGCCAGCAGTTACTCGAGGGTAGCGGAACCTTCCTACGAGCAGTACGTC. Translation: CASSYSRVAEPSYEQYV.

This clonotype appeared a few times. The chain couples TRBV29-1 to TRBJ2-5; no clear D. The tail of the sequence fits TRBJ2-7 better, so the J call may be wrong. The CDR3 sequence is 15 residues long. CDR1 and CDR2 (germline): SQVTM, ANQGSEA. The CDR3 nucleotides are TGCAGCGCGCCCAATGGAAGGCGACTCACCTACGAGCAGTACTTC. As protein: CSAPNGRRLTYEQYF.

The J gene is TRBJ2-7, the V gene TRBV6-4, with 9 nucleotides matching TRBD1. V was clipped by 0 bases and J by 6 bases; unmatched bases: 3. The CDR3 extends over 14 amino acids. Per the germline V gene, CDR1 is MRHNA and CDR2 is SNTAGT. CDR3 in DNA: TGTGCCAGCAGTGACTCACAGGGGGCGGTCGAGCAGTACTTC. The encoded protein is CASSDSQGAVEQYF.

The chain carries TRBV19 and TRBJ1-4; unclear D gene. V lost 7 bases and J lost 0, with 9 bases in between. The V gene's germline CDR1 is LNHDA and CDR2 SQIVND (reference sequence). The CDR3 is made up of 14 amino acids. Written as DNA, the CDR3 is TGTGCCAGTAAAAGGTCTGCAACTAATGAAAAACTGTTTTTT. Residues: CASKRSATNEKLFF.

The chain carries TRBV29-1 and TRBJ2-7; tentatively, D is TRBD1 (5 bases). The CDR3 is 12 residues long. With 1 base removed from V and 3 bases from J, the gap between germline ends came to 7 bases. Germline loops: CDR1 SQVTM, CDR2 ANQGSEA. The CDR3 loop reads CSVEGQRYEQYF. The CDR3 DNA follows: TGCAGCGTTGAAGGACAGCGCTACGAGCAGTACTTC.

This clonotype was detected a few times. The chain recombines TRBV12-3 or TRBV12-4 with TRBJ2-5, with unresolved D. V was clipped by 3 bases and J by 5 bases, with 28 bases between them. This CDR3 spans 19 amino acids. CDR3 sequence (DNA): TGTGCCAGCAGTTTTAATTCCTTGTTGACCGGAATGATTGGGGAGACCCAGTACTTC. This encodes CASSFNSLLTGMIGETQYF.

This clonotype was seen only a few times. J is TRBJ1-2 and V is TRBV14, with 10 bases matching TRBD1. V trimming: 3 bases; J trimming: 3 bases; junction bases outside the gene matches: 1. The germline V gene encodes CDR1 SGHDN and CDR2 FVKESK. This CDR3 has 14 amino acids. CDR3 protein: CASSHGTGDYGYTF. CDR3 nucleotides: TGTGCCAGCAGCCACGGGACAGGGGACTATGGCTACACCTTC.

The chain links TRBV4-1 to TRBJ2-5; possible D gene TRBD2, 5 bases. The DNA matches TRBJ2-1 better at its end, which makes the J call doubtful. Germline V CDR1 and CDR2: MGHRA, YSYEKL. The CDR3 covers 12 residues. This CDR3 is CASSQGEYEQFF. The CDR3 region has the DNA TGCGCCAGCAGCCAGGGAGAGTATGAGCAGTTCTTC.

The V call is TRBV20-1, the J call TRBJ1-2; 9 nucleotides align to TRBD1. Germline loops: CDR1 DFQATT, CDR2 SNEGSKA (reference sequence). The V and J ends lost 5 bases and 8 bases, in that order; junction bases with no gene match: 9. CDR3 length: 13 residues. Written as DNA, the CDR3 is TGCAGTGCTGAGCCGGGACAGGGACTCGGCTACACCTTC. This codes for CSAEPGQGLGYTF.

The chain is built from TRBV19 and TRBJ2-1; 10 bases align to TRBD2. The ends lost 4 bases at V and 2 bases at J; junction bases unmatched: 5. Germline assignment: CDR1 LNHDA and CDR2 SQIVND (reference sequence). CDR3 length: 16 amino acids. Here the CDR3 DNA reads TGTGCCAGTAGTAGTAGCGGGAGGCGAACCTACAATGAGCAGTTCTTC. Residues: CASSSSGRRTYNEQFF.

The rearrangement links TRBV29-1 to TRBJ2-1; D not resolved. Germline-derived CDR1 and CDR2 are SQVTM and ANQGSEA. This CDR3 has 13 residues. V lost 3 bases to trimming and J lost 2 bases, with 8 bases between them. The CDR3 reads CSVESRAYNEQFF. In DNA, the CDR3 is TGCAGCGTTGAGTCTAGGGCCTACAATGAGCAGTTCTTC.

This clonotype was found a few times. The genes are TRBV6-6 and TRBJ2-7; 7 nucleotides line up with TRBD1. Unmatched junction bases numbered 5, after V lost 7 bases and J lost 2 bases. Per germline, CDR1 MNHNY and CDR2 SVGAGI (reference sequence). The CDR3 length is 13 residues. In nucleotides, the CDR3 is TGTGCCAGCAATCGACAGGGAGCCTACGAGCAGTACTTC. As protein: CASNRQGAYEQYF.

This clonotype was counted ten times or more. V gene TRBV18 combines with J gene TRBJ1-1; possibly TRBD1 for D (5 bases). Germline assignment: CDR1 KGHSH and CDR2 LQKENI. V lost 5 bases and J lost 4, with 11 bases in between. This CDR3 has 13 residues. The DNA of the CDR3 is TGTGCCAGCTCAATCCAGGGCGGCACTGAAGCTTTCTTT. It yields the protein CASSIQGGTEAFF.